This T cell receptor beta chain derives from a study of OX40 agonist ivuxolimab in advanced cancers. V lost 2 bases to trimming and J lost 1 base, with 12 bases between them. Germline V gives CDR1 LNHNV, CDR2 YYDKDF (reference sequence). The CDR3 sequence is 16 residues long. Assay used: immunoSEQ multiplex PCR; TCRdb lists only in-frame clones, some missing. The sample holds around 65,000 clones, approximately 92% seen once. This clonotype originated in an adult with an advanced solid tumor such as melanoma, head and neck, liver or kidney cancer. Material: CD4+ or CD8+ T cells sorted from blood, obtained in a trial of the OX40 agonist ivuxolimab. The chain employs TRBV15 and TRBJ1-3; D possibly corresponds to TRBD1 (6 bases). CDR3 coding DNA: TGTGCCACCAGCAGACCGATAGGGGGGTCTGGAAACACCATATATTTT. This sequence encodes CATSRPIGGSGNTIYF.